This T cell receptor beta chain was captured in a study of cytomegalovirus exposure and HLA in healthy donors. Study results and caveats: From TCR beta sequences, most subjects' HLA-A and HLA-B alleles were reportedly predicted accurately.

PCR primers comprised 60 Vbeta and 13 Jbeta primers. Data came from immunoSEQ multiplex PCR; TCRdb stores just in-frame clones and leaves some out. The sample records approximately 97,000 clones, approximately 81% being singletons. Note on this clone: As yet, its antigen is unknown.

The CDR3 runs 14 residues. Germline V gene data show CDR1 as MDHEN and CDR2 as SYDVKM. V dropped 5 bases and J dropped 7; count of bases not matched to a gene: 7. This receptor was taken from a woman in her thirties or forties in good health and CMV-seropositive. The chain has TRBV28 and TRBJ1-2; 10 bases are a match to TRBD1. Input material: PBMCs. The CDR3 spells CASSPGTGDGGYTF. As DNA, the CDR3 is TGTGCCAGCAGTCCCGGGACAGGGGACGGTGGCTACACCTTC.